These 17 T cell receptor beta chains were all obtained from the same sample, sequenced in a study of spatial heterogeneity in lung cancer. Study results and caveats: Counts of expanded alpha and beta TCRs within tumors tracked the tumor nonsynonymous mutation count.

Time point: sample taken at primary tumor resection. Their target antigens are unknown. TCRdb processed the 5' RACE reads anew with MiXCR; each CDR3 protein has one entry. Among around 18,000 distinct CDR3 sequences listed, 4.5% to 7% were seen once. This sample comprised lung tumor tissue, obtained at surgery. The receptors here all came from a female donor with early-stage non-small cell lung cancer.

By sample fraction, this clonotype is medium-sized. The rearrangement uses TRBV11-1 and TRBJ2-7; 8 nucleotides line up with TRBD1. V shed 0 bases and J 2 bases; nucleotides not matched to a gene: 3. Germline V gives CDR1 SGHAT, CDR2 FQDESV (reference sequence). The CDR3 loop spans 15 amino acids. The CDR3 DNA follows: TGTGCCAGCAGCTTAGCGGGACAGGCGACCTACGAGCAGTACTTC. As protein: CASSLAGQATYEQYF.

This clonotype appeared many times. The genes are TRBV5-6 and TRBJ1-5; tentative D call: TRBD1 (5 bases). Trimming pared 0 bases from V and 5 bases from J, leaving 9 bases between. From germline, CDR1 is SGHDT and CDR2 YYEEEE. The CDR3 consists of 14 residues. DNA for the CDR3: TGTGCCAGCAGCTTGGCATCGGGGGATCAGCCCCAGCATTTT. Translating gives CASSLASGDQPQHF.

This clonotype has a count of ten or more. V gene TRBV29-1 combines with J gene TRBJ1-4; 7 bases are a match to TRBD1. J lost 5 bases, V lost 7 bases, and 7 bases had no gene match. The CDR3 loop spans 13 amino acids. In germline, CDR1 is SQVTM, CDR2 ANQGSEA. In DNA form, the CDR3 reads TGCAGCGCGTCGGGACAGCGGAATGAAAAACTGTTTTTT. As protein: CSASGQRNEKLFF.

This clonotype is termed large. V usage is TRBV7-9 and J usage is TRBJ2-1; the match to TRBD2 covers 11 bases. After removal of 7 bases from V and 7 bases from J, the junction contained 6 bases not matched to a gene. The CDR3 length is 14 residues. The V gene's germline CDR1 is SEHNR and CDR2 FQNEAQ (reference sequence). This CDR3 reads CASTLTSGNNEQFF. CDR3 in DNA: TGTGCCAGCACCCTGACTAGCGGGAATAATGAGCAGTTCTTC.

This clonotype came up many times. The chain employs TRBV29-1 and TRBJ2-2; 14 bases map to TRBD2. The CDR3 sequence is 16 residues long. The germline gives CDR1 SQVTM, CDR2 ANQGSEA. V trimming: 3 bases; J trimming: 8 bases; junction bases outside the gene matches: 8. In DNA form, the CDR3 reads TGCAGCGTTGACAAAACGGGACTAGCGGGAGCTGGGGAGCTGTTTTTT. Translated, it gives CSVDKTGLAGAGELFF.

This clonotype came up many times. The V call is TRBV25-1, the J call TRBJ2-1; D possibly corresponds to TRBD2 (5 bases). Germline CDR1 and CDR2: MGHDK and SYGVNS. V lost 2 bases and J lost 15, with 14 bases in between. This CDR3 is 12 amino acids long. CDR3 region: CASSEVRGLPFF. In DNA, the CDR3 is TGTGCCAGCAGTGAAGTAAGAGGACTGCCGTTCTTC.

This clonotype has ten or more counts. This sequence joins TRBV19 and TRBJ2-7, with no clear D. CDR1 and CDR2 from the germline V gene are LNHDA and SQIVND (reference sequence). The CDR3 runs to 14 residues. V was trimmed by 3 bases and J by 2 bases, leaving 11 bases between them. The DNA for the CDR3 is TGTGCCAGTAGTATTGGGGTGTCAGCCTACGAGCAGTACTTC. Encoded protein: CASSIGVSAYEQYF.

This chain uses TRBV27 with TRBJ1-3; D ambiguous. The CDR3 is 16 amino acids. V was shortened by 2 bases and J by 2 bases, with 13 bases between the two germline ends. Per germline, CDR1 MNHEY and CDR2 SMNVEV (reference sequence). CDR3 coding DNA: TGTGCCAGCAGTTTAGCTTGGGTCTCGACTGGAAACACCATATATTTT. As protein: CASSLAWVSTGNTIYF.

Many counts were recorded for this clonotype. The chain carries TRBV24-1 and TRBJ2-5; D gene uncertain. CDR1 and CDR2 (germline): KGHDR, SFDVKD. Trimming pared 0 bases from V and 4 bases from J, leaving 11 bases between. This CDR3 is built from 15 residues. The CDR3 nucleotides are TGTGCCACCAGTGATTTGCAGGCTCCACCAGAGACCCAGTACTTC. It is translated as CATSDLQAPPETQYF.

The chain is built from TRBV12-3 or TRBV12-4 and TRBJ2-7; 7 bases align to TRBD1. This CDR3 is built from 14 residues. Trimming at V came to 5 bases and at J to 1 base, leaving 5 bases not matched to a gene. CDR3 protein: CASSNRQGSYEQYF. In DNA, the CDR3 is TGTGCCAGCAGTAACAGACAGGGATCCTACGAGCAGTACTTC.

This clonotype was picked up many times. The rearrangement links TRBV20-1 to TRBJ2-1, with TRBD2 as a possible D gene (5 bases). The CDR3 is made up of 14 amino acids. V was clipped by 4 bases and J by 0 bases, with 10 bases between them. Germline lookup yields CDR1 DFQATT and CDR2 SNEGSKA (reference sequence). CDR3 DNA: TGCAGTGCTATCGGGGAGAGCTCCTACAATGAGCAGTTCTTC. Translating it yields CSAIGESSYNEQFF.

The rearrangement joins TRBV5-1 to TRBJ1-1; D is undetermined. This CDR3 is 14 amino acids long. The V end was cut by 4 bases, the J end by 0 bases, with 10 bases between. Germline assignment: CDR1 SGHRS and CDR2 YFSETQ. This CDR3 is CASSANSMNTEAFF. The CDR3 nucleotides read TGCGCCAGCAGCGCAAACTCCATGAACACTGAAGCTTTCTTT.

There are many counts of this clonotype. This rearrangement joins TRBV5-1 to TRBJ2-1; 8 bases are shared with TRBD2. CDR1 and CDR2 (germline): SGHRS, YFSETQ. Unmatched junction bases numbered 7, after V lost 0 bases and J lost 5 bases. CDR3 size: 16 residues. The CDR3 DNA is TGCGCCAGCAGCTTGGCGGCGGGAGGCATGAACAATGAGCAGTTCTTC. This translates into CASSLAAGGMNNEQFF.

The V call is TRBV20-1, the J call TRBJ2-3; 7 bases are a match to TRBD2. Germline V gene data show CDR1 as DFQATT and CDR2 as SNEGSKA (reference sequence). CDR3 length: 13 amino acids. The CDR3 nucleotides read TGCAGGGGGGGGAATGCAATCACAGATACGCAGTATTTT. It specifies CRGGNAITDTQYF.

This clonotype showed up many times. This rearrangement joins TRBV4-1 to TRBJ1-5; D is ambiguous. Germline V gene lookup returns CDR1 MGHRA and CDR2 YSYEKL. CDR3 length equals 19 residues. Trimming took 0 bases from V and 0 from J, leaving 18 bases between them. DNA for the CDR3: TGCGCCAGCAGCCAAGATCATGGCAGAGACCTTTATAGCAATCAGCCCCAGCATTTT. This sequence encodes CASSQDHGRDLYSNQPQHF.

At least ten counts were recorded for this clonotype. The chain carries TRBV7-2 and TRBJ2-6; no clear D gene. V lost 1 base and J lost 12, with 10 bases in between. The CDR3 runs 13 residues. Per the germline V gene, CDR1 is SGHTA and CDR2 is FQGNSA. As DNA, the CDR3 is TGTGCCAGCAGCTTAGAGCCCCGCCGCGTCCTGACTTTC. Translating gives CASSLEPRRVLTF. The full variable domain, completed using reference TRBV7-2 and TRBJ2-6, is GAGVSQSPSNKVTEKGKDVELRCDPISGHTALYWYRQSLGQGLEFLIYFQGNSAPDKSGLPSDRFSAERTGGSVSTLTIQRTQQEDSAVYLCASSLEPRRVLTFGAGSRLTVL.

This clonotype has at least ten counts. The rearrangement joins TRBV10-3 to TRBJ2-1, with TRBD2 matching 12 bases. The V gene end was trimmed by 7 bases and the J gene end by 6 bases; junction bases not matched to a gene: 10. This CDR3 spans 16 amino acids. CDR1 is ENHRY, CDR2 SYGVKD, per germline. The CDR3 reads CAIKGVSTSGSNEQFF. DNA for the CDR3: TGTGCCATCAAGGGGGTTTCGACTAGCGGGAGCAATGAGCAGTTCTTC.